The present entry profiles one T cell receptor beta chain with its context. Deletions cut 0 bases from V and 4 bases from J, with 13 bases between. Germline loops: CDR1 SGHTS, CDR2 YDEGEE. There are 15 residues in the CDR3. Sequenced by immunoSEQ multiplex PCR; TCRdb stores in-frame clones only, minus some. The table records roughly 250,000 clones, roughly 84% of them present only once. This entry belongs to a study of blood T cell repertoires in COVID-19. Study summary: Samples representing acute and convalescent COVID-19 were sourced from the United States, Italy and Spain. The analysed material was cDNA or gDNA that came from T cells, B-cell-depleted T cells, or PBMCs.

The V and J genes are TRBV5-8 and TRBJ2-5, with D possibly TRBD2 on 5 matching bases. This sequence was found in a woman aged 40 to 50 with active or convalescent COVID-19. Sequenced: peripheral blood. CDR3 sequence reads: CASSLALRVPETQYF. DNA for the CDR3: TGTGCCAGCAGCTTGGCCTTGCGGGTCCCAGAGACCCAGTACTTC. Variable domain in full (rest from reference TRBV5-8 and TRBJ2-5): EAGVTQSPTHLIKTRGQQATLRCSPISGHTSVYWYQQALGLGLQFLLWYDEGEERNRGNFPPRFSGRQFPNYSSELNVNALELEDSALYLCASSLALRVPETQYFGPGTRLLVL.